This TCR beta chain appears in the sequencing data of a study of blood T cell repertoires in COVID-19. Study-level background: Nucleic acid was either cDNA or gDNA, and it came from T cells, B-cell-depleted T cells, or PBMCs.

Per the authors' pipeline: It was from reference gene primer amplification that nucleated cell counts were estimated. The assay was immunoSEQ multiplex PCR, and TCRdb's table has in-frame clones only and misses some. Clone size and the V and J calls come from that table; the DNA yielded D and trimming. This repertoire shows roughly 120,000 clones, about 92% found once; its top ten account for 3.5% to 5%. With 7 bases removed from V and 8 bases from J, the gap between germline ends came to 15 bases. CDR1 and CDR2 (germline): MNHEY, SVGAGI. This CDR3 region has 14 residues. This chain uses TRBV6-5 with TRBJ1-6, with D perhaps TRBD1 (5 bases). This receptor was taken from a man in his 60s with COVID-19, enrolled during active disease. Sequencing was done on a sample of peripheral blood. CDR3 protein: CASNWDLRDSPLHF. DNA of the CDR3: TGTGCCAGCAACTGGGACTTAAGGGATTCACCCCTCCACTTT.